This T cell receptor beta chain came from a study of sequential checkpoint blockade in melanoma (dated by TCRdb to about 2019). In terms of the full investigation: Patients were randomized 1:1 to first-line nivolumab followed by ipilimumab (arm A) or ipilimumab followed by nivolumab (arm B). Maintenance nivolumab came after both trial sequences.

In regard to this clone: The specificity of this receptor is unknown. No base quality values were provided; no much bigger clone lies one nucleotide off.

TCRbeta CDR3 regions were immunosequenced from genomic DNA with the immunoSEQ Assay. Before high-throughput sequencing, genomic DNA was amplified using bias-controlled multiplex PCR. In the original analysis: To quantify the absolute abundance of each unique TCRbeta CDR3 region, the sequences were collapsed and filtered. Clonality, defined as 1 minus Pielou's evenness, was calculated using only productive rearrangements. A previously published method was used to identify clones with significantly greater frequencies in on-treatment samples than in baseline samples. Here the immuneACCESS table is served through TCRdb, limited to in-frame sequences with V and J called. Missing clones are a known gap in these copies; in checked studies unresolved V genes cover under half, and the rest lacks a known reason. V and J calls and clone size are copied from that table; D and trimming were computed from the DNA. The sample table shows about 27,000 clones, and roughly four fifths are seen once. Together, the top ten hold 22% of the sample.

Cut back by 4 bases and 6 bases, the V and J ends lie 14 bases apart. The germline V gene encodes CDR1 SGHTA and CDR2 FQGNSA. Including cysteine and phenylalanine, the CDR3 has 14 amino acids. Left in the record is the CDR3 DNA by itself, 42 bases read in frame from the first base. The treatment or condition label, read with the paper, signifies: randomized to nivolumab then ipilimumab (arm A) or the reverse (arm B). No trial patient had received prior DNA-damaging chemotherapy. A FACS Aria II flow cytometer was used to sort live CD3+CD8+ cells that were negative for CD19 and CD56 from thawed PBMCs. Samples were obtained from patients with melanoma enrolled in CheckMate 064, a randomized, open-label phase II trial of sequential checkpoint blockade. Peripheral blood mononuclear cells were obtained through leukapheresis, purified using Ficoll-Paque, and frozen in human serum containing roughly 9.8% DMSO. Immediately after sorting, the purity of sorted blood CD3+CD8+ cells was verified to be >95%, after which DNA was extracted.

Results and caveats for the whole study, not just this receptor: Validation of the response-prediction model combining TCR metrics and mutation burden is needed in larger, independent patient cohorts.

The receptor comes from a human donor with melanoma. The sample was CD8+ T cells sorted from blood (inferred from file names), taken from a patient given nivolumab and ipilimumab in sequence. The chain couples TRBV7-2 to TRBJ2-3; the D gene is perhaps TRBD2, on 5 matching bases. The base sequence is TGTGCCAGCAGCTACATGCGGAGGAGGGATACGCAGTATTTT. It codes for CASSYMRRRDTQYF.